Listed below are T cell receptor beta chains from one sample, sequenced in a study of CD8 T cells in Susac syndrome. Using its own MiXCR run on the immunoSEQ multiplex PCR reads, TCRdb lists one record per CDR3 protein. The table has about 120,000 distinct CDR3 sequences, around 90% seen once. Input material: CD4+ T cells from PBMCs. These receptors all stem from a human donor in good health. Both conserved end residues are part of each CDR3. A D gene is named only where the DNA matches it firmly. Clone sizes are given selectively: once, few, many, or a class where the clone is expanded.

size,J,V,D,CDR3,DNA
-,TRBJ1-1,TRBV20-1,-,CSATQTGYSEAFF,TGCAGTGCTACTCAAACAGGGTACTCTGAAGCTTTCTTT
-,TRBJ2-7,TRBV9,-,CASSVSGTQVYEQYF,TGTGCCAGCAGCGTCTCCGGGACACAAGTCTACGAGCAGTACTTC
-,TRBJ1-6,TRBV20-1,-,CSATGYSPLHF,TGCAGTGCTACGGGTTATTCACCCCTCCACTTT
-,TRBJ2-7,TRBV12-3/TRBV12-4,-,CASSLGTGAFYEQYF,TGTGCCAGCAGTTTGGGCACGGGAGCCTTCTACGAGCAGTACTTC
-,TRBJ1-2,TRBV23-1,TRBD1,CASSQPTGFYGYTF,TGCGCCAGCAGTCAGCCGACAGGGTTCTATGGCTACACCTTC
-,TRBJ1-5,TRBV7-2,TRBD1,CASSLGDSGNQPQHF,TGTGCCAGCAGCTTAGGGGACAGTGGCAATCAGCCCCAGCATTTT
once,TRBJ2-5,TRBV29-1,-,CSVETHQKETQYF,TGCAGCGTTGAAACCCACCAGAAAGAGACCCAGTACTTC
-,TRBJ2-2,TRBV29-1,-,CSVEQNTGELFF,TGCAGCGTTGAACAGAACACCGGGGAGCTGTTTTTT
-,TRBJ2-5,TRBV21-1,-,CANARGQQETQYF,TGTGCCAATGCGAGGGGACAGCAAGAGACCCAGTACTTC
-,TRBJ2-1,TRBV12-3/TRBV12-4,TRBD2,CASRRLAGPYDEQFF,TGTGCCAGCAGGCGACTAGCGGGACCTTACGATGAGCAGTTCTTC
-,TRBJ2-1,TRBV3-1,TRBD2,CASSRRLSGDPYNEQFF,TGTGCCAGCAGCCGTCGCCTTAGCGGGGACCCCTACAATGAGCAGTTCTTC
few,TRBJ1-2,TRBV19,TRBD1,CASSSGTADYGYTF,TGTGCCAGTAGTAGCGGGACAGCCGACTATGGCTACACCTTC
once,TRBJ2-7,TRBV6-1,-,CASSRLQAYEQYF,TGTGCCAGCAGTCGACTACAGGCTTACGAGCAGTACTTC
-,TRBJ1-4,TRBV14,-,CASSQDRYTATNEKLFF,TGTGCCAGCAGCCAAGATAGGTACACGGCAACTAATGAAAAACTGTTTTTT
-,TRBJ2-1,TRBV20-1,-,CSVQIGPLSSYNEQFF,TGCAGTGTACAGATTGGGCCCCTTTCCTCCTACAATGAGCAGTTCTTC
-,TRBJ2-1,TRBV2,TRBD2,CARAGEAETYNEQFF,TGTGCCAGGGCGGGGGAGGCGGAGACCTACAATGAGCAGTTCTTC
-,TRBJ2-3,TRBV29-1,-,CSVFDQPTQYF,TGCAGCGTTTTTGACCAACCTACGCAGTATTTT
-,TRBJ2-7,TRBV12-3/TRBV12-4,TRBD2,CASSPAGREAYEQYF,TGTGCCAGCAGTCCGGCCGGGCGGGAGGCCTACGAGCAGTACTTC
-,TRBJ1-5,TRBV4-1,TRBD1,CASSQVVGQGPQPQHF,TGCGCCAGCAGCCAAGTGGTCGGACAGGGGCCTCAGCCCCAGCATTTT
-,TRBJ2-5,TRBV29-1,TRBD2,CSGEAGGPETQYF,TGCAGCGGGGAAGCGGGGGGGCCGGAGACCCAGTACTTC
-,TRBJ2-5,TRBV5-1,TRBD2,CASSLDLAGGVRETQYF,TGCGCCAGCAGCCTAGATCTAGCGGGAGGGGTCAGAGAGACCCAGTACTTC
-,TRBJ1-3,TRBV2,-,CASSEGPPRGGNTIYF,TGTGCCAGCAGTGAGGGACCGCCAAGGGGTGGAAACACCATATATTTT
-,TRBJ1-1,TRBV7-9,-,CASSLGTSGGTEAFF,TGTGCCAGCAGCTTAGGAACAAGCGGGGGTACTGAAGCTTTCTTT
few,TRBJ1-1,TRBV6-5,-,CASSRGGPTEAFF,TGTGCCAGCAGCAGAGGGGGACCGACTGAAGCTTTCTTT
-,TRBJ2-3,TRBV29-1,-,CSVRTGATDTQYF,TGCAGCGTTCGGACTGGCGCCACAGATACGCAGTATTTT
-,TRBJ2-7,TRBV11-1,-,CASSLTNYEQYF,TGTGCCAGCAGCTTGACCAACTACGAGCAGTACTTC
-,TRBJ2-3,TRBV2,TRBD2,CASSEVLADTDTQYF,TGTGCCAGCAGTGAAGTCCTAGCGGACACAGATACGCAGTATTTT
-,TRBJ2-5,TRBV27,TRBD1,CASSFWTGAQETQYF,TGTGCCAGCAGTTTCTGGACAGGCGCTCAAGAGACCCAGTACTTC
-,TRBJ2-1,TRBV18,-,CASSRDSVYNEQFF,TGTGCCAGCTCACGGGATTCGGTGTACAATGAGCAGTTCTTC
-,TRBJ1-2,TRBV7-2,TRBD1,CASSRDTGVFYYGYTF,TGTGCCAGCAGCCGAGATACAGGGGTCTTCTACTATGGCTACACCTTC
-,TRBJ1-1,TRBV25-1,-,CASSGLRGAFF,TGTGCCAGCAGTGGTTTAAGGGGAGCTTTCTTT
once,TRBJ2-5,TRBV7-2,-,CASSLGTGRGLGTQYF,TGTGCCAGCAGCTTAGGCACCGGGAGAGGTCTCGGGACCCAGTACTTC
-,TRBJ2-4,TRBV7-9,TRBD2,CASSSIPGLAGENIQYF,TGTGCCAGCAGCTCGATCCCCGGACTAGCGGGAGAGAACATTCAGTACTTC
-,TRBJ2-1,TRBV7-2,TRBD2,CASSLLKLTSGSAGEQFF,TGTGCCAGCAGCTTACTCAAGCTGACTAGCGGGAGTGCCGGTGAGCAGTTCTTC
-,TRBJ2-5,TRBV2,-,CASRTTGFQETQYF,TGTGCCAGCAGGACGACAGGATTCCAAGAGACCCAGTACTTC
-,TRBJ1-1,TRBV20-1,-,CSARDDWRNAEAFF,TGCAGTGCTAGAGATGATTGGAGGAACGCTGAAGCTTTCTTT
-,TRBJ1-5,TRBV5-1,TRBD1,CASSPGQGGNQPQHF,TGCGCCAGCAGCCCGGGACAGGGGGGCAATCAGCCCCAGCATTTT
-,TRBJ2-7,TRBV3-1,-,CASSPRGYRQYF,TGTGCCAGCAGCCCCAGGGGCTATAGGCAGTACTTC
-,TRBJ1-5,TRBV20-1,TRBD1,CSATGDVNQPQHF,TGCAGCGCTACAGGGGACGTAAATCAGCCCCAGCATTTT
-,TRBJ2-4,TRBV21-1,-,CASSKPGGANRLLAKNIQYF,TGTGCCAGCAGCAAACCCGGGGGGGCCAATCGTCTATTGGCCAAAAACATTCAGTACTTC
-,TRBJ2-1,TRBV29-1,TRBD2,CSVVGLAGGASYNEQFF,TGCAGCGTTGTAGGACTAGCGGGAGGTGCCTCTTACAATGAGCAGTTCTTC
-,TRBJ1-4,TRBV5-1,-,CASSLPDGSNEKLFF,TGCGCCAGCAGCCTACCGGACGGCAGTAATGAAAAACTGTTTTTT
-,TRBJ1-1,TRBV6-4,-,CASSALPNTEAFF,TGTGCCAGCAGTGCCCTCCCGAACACTGAAGCTTTCTTT
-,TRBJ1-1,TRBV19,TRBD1,CASRDRGPTEAFF,TGTGCCAGTAGAGACAGGGGCCCTACTGAAGCTTTCTTT
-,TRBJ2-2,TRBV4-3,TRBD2,CASSQEPSGMNTGELFF,TGCGCCAGCAGCCAAGAACCTAGCGGGATGAACACCGGGGAGCTGTTTTTT
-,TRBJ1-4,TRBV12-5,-,CASGLSSVNEKLFF,TGTGCTAGTGGTTTGAGCAGTGTTAATGAAAAACTGTTTTTT
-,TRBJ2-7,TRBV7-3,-,CASSWGVGDEQYF,TGTGCCAGCAGTTGGGGGGTGGGCGACGAGCAGTACTTC
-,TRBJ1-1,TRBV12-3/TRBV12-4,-,CASSSSPNTEAFF,TGTGCCAGCAGTTCATCCCCGAACACTGAAGCTTTCTTT
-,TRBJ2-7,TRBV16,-,CASWGQGLYEQYF,TGTGCCAGCTGGGGCCAAGGGCTCTACGAGCAGTACTTC
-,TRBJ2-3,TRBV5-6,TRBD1,CASSGRTLPGQIKKDTQYF,TGTGCCAGCAGCGGCCGAACTTTACCGGGACAGATAAAGAAGGATACGCAGTATTTT
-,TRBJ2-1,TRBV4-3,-,CASSQTAYNEQFF,TGCGCCAGCAGCCAAACGGCGTACAATGAGCAGTTCTTC
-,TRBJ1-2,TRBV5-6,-,CASSSSVANYGYTF,TGTGCCAGCAGCTCGTCGGTAGCTAACTATGGCTACACCTTC
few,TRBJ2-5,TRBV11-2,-,CASSFGGSRETQYF,TGTGCCAGCAGCTTCGGAGGGTCGCGTGAGACCCAGTACTTC